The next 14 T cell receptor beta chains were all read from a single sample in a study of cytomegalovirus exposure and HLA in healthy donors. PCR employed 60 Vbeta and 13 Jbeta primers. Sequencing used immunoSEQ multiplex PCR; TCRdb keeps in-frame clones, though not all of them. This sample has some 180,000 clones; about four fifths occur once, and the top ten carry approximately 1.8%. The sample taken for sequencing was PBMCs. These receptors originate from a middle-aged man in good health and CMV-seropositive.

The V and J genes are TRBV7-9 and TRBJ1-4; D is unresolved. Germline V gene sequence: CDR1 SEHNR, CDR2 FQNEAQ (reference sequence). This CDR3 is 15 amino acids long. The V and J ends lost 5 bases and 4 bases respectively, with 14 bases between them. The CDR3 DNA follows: TGTGCCAGCAGCCTGGCGACGGGGAATAATGAAAAACTGTTTTTT. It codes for CASSLATGNNEKLFF.

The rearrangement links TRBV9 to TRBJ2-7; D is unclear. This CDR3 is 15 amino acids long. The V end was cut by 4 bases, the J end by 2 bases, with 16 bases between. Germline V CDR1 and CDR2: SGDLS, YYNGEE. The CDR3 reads CASSPAMGQAYEQYF. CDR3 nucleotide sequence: TGTGCCAGCAGCCCCGCCATGGGCCAAGCCTACGAGCAGTACTTC.

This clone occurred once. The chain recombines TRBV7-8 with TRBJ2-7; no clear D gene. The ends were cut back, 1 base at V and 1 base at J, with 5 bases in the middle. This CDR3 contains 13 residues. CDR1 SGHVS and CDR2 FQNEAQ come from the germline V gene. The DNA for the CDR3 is TGTGCCAGCAGCTTAGGAGTGTCCTACGAGCAGTACTTC. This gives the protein CASSLGVSYEQYF.

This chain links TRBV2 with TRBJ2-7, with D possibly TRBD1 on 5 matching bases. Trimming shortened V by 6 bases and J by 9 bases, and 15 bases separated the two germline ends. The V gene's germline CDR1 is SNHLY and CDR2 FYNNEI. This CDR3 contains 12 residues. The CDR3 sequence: CASRDRFLGQYF. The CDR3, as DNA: TGTGCCAGCAGAGACAGATTCCTAGGGCAGTACTTC.

In DNA form, the CDR3 reads TGTGCCAGCAGCTTAGGCGAGGGATTTAATGAAAAACTGTTTTTT. Its translation is CASSLGEGFNEKLFF. The chain is built from TRBV7-9 and TRBJ1-4; D not certain. The CDR3 consists of 15 residues. Germline values: CDR1 SEHNR, CDR2 FQNEAQ (reference sequence). V shed 1 base and J shed 4 bases, with 10 bases lying between them.

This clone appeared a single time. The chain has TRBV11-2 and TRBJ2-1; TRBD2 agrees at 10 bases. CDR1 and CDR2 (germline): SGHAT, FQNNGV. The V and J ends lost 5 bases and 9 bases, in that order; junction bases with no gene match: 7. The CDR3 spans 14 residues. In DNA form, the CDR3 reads TGTGCCAGCAGCCCACTAGCGGGATGGGGTGAGCAGTTCTTC. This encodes CASSPLAGWGEQFF. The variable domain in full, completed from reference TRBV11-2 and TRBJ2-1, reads EAGVAQSPRYKIIEKRQSVAFWCNPISGHATLYWYQQILGQGPKLLIQFQNNGVVDDSQLPKDRFSAERLKGVDSTLKIQPAKLEDSAVYLCASSPLAGWGEQFFGPGTRLTVL.

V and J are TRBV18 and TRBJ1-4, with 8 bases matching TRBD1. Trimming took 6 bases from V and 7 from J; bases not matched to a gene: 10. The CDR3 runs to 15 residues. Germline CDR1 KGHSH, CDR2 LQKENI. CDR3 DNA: TGTGCCAGCTCTCCAGGACAGGGCTCCGGTGAAAAACTGTTTTTT. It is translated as CASSPGQGSGEKLFF.

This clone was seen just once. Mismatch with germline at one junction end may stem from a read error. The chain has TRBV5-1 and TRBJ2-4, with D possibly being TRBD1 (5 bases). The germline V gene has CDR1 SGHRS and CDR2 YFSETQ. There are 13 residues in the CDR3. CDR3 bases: TGCGCCAGCAGCTTAAGCCAGGGAAACAGTCAGTACTTC. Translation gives CASSLSQGNSQYF.

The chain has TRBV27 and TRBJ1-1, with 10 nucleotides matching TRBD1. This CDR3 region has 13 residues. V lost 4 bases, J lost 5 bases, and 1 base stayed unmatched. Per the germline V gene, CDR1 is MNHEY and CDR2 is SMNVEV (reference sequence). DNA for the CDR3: TGTGCCAGCAGTTCGGGACAGGGGACTGAAGCTTTCTTT. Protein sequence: CASSSGQGTEAFF.

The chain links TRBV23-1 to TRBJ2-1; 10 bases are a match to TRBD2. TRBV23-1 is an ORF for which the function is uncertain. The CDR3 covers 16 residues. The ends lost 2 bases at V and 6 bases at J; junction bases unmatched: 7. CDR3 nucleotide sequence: TGCGCCAGCAGTCAACTTCTAGCGGGAGTATCCAATGAGCAGTTCTTC. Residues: CASSQLLAGVSNEQFF.

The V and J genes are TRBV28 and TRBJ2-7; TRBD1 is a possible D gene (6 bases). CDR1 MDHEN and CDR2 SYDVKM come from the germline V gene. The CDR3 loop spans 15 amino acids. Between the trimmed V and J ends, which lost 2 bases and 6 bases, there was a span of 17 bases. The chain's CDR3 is CASSLPSGTFTEQYF. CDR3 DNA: TGTGCCAGCAGTTTACCCTCCGGGACATTTACCGAGCAGTACTTC.

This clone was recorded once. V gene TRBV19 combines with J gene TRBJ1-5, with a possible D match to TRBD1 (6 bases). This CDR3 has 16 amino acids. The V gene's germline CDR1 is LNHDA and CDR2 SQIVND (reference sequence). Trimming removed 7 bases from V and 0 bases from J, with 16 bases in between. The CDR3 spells CASKRGGNDSNQPQHF. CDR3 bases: TGTGCCAGTAAGAGAGGGGGTAACGATAGCAATCAGCCCCAGCATTTT.

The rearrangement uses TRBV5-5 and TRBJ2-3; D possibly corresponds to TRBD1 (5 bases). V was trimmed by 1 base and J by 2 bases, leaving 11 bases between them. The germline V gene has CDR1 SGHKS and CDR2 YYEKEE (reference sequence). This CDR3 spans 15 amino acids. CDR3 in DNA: TGTGCCAGCAGCTTGCTCGACAGTTCCACAGATACGCAGTATTTT. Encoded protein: CASSLLDSSTDTQYF. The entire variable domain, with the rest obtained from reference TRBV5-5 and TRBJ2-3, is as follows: DAGVTQSPTHLIKTRGQQVTLRCSPISGHKSVSWYQQVLGQGPQFIFQYYEKEERGRGNFPDRFSARQFPNYSSELNVNALLLGDSALYLCASSLLDSSTDTQYFGPGTRLTVL.

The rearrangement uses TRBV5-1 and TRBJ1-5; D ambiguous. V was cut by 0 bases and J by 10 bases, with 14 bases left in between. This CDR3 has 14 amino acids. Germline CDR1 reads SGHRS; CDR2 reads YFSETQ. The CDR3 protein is CASSLEGGSDPQHF. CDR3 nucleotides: TGCGCCAGCAGCTTGGAAGGAGGCTCCGATCCCCAGCATTTT.